What follows are 29 T cell receptor beta chains derived from one specimen sequenced in a study of shared clonotypes between healthy human individuals (dated by TCRdb to between 2020 and 2021). Libraries were constructed by the immunoSEQ multiplex PCR assay. TCRdb took over this immuneACCESS table, retaining in-frame rearrangements with V and J assigned. Such tables are incomplete; in checked studies, under half of the missing clones stem from an unresolved V gene, and the remainder is unexplained. The sample data list over a million clones, and approximately 98.5% of these were observed just once. The leading ten clones occupy 0.36% of the sample. Sequenced input: naive CD4+ T cells sorted from blood. The sample's cell subset or site label, in plain terms: CD45RA+ positively selected. The receptor source for this set is a young man in good health.

The chain combines TRBV4-3 with TRBJ2-3; TRBD2 matches 10 bases. This CDR3 has 18 amino acids. Germline CDR1 LGHNA, CDR2 YSLEER. V was pared by 0 bases and J by 2 bases, with 8 bases of the junction left unmatched. CDR3: CASSQDGLAGVSTDTQYF. The CDR3 coding sequence is TGCGCCAGCAGCCAAGATGGGCTAGCGGGAGTATCCACAGATACGCAGTATTTT.

The rearrangement joins TRBV18 to TRBJ2-1; D possibly corresponds to TRBD2 (6 bases). Germline CDR1 KGHSH, CDR2 LQKENI. Trimming took off 2 bases at V and 13 bases at J, with 21 bases between the two ends. The CDR3 runs 15 residues. In nucleotides, the CDR3 is TGTGCCAGCTCACCATCTAGCGTACGCACTACGCTCCAGTTCTTC. It specifies CASSPSSVRTTLQFF.

This clone was recorded once. V and J are TRBV7-2 and TRBJ2-7, with 8 bases aligning to TRBD2. The CDR3 runs to 14 residues. Germline V gene lookup returns CDR1 SGHTA and CDR2 FQGNSA. The trim removed 5 bases at V and 1 base at J, leaving 4 bases unmatched. CDR3 bases: TGTGCCAGCAGCCGATTAGCGGGGTCCTACGAGCAGTACTTC. It encodes CASSRLAGSYEQYF.

The rearrangement joins TRBV15 to TRBJ2-7; 12 positions agree with TRBD2. Germline loops: CDR1 LNHNV, CDR2 YYDKDF (reference sequence). The CDR3 is 16 residues long. V shed 1 base and J 1 base; nucleotides not matched to a gene: 2. The CDR3 loop is CATSRGGLAGSYEQYF. DNA for the CDR3: TGTGCCACCAGCAGAGGAGGACTAGCGGGGTCCTACGAGCAGTACTTC.

With regard to this clone: Additional DNA sequences in this sample encode the identical CDR3. The chain uses TRBV28 and TRBJ1-5; D uncertain. This CDR3 is 12 amino acids long. Germline-derived CDR1 and CDR2 are MDHEN and SYDVKM. V dropped 4 bases and J dropped 6 bases, with 7 bases sitting between them. CDR3 protein: CASSSLGQPQHF. CDR3 DNA: TGTGCCAGCAGTTCCCTTGGTCAGCCCCAGCATTTT. Looking up the rest from reference TRBV28 and TRBJ1-5 gives the full variable domain: DVKVTQSSRYLVKRTGEKVFLECVQDMDHENMFWYRQDPGLGLRLIYFSYDVKMKEKGDIPEGYSVSREKKERFSLILESASTNQTSMYLCASSSLGQPQHFGDGTRLSIL.

The chain combines TRBV7-9 with TRBJ2-5, with 8 bases that match TRBD2. Unmatched junction bases numbered 6, after V lost 4 bases and J lost 5 bases. Germline CDR1 reads SEHNR; CDR2 reads FQNEAQ (reference sequence). The CDR3 sequence is 14 residues long. Written as DNA, the CDR3 is TGTGCCAGCAGCTCAGGACTAGCTGCTGAGACCCAGTACTTC. This translates into CASSSGLAAETQYF.

The chain uses TRBV18 and TRBJ1-1; TRBD1 aligns across 12 bases. With 6 bases clipped from V and 0 bases from J, the junction kept 5 bases outside the gene matches. This CDR3 is 16 amino acids long. Germline V gene sequence: CDR1 KGHSH, CDR2 LQKENI. CDR3 region: CASSGTGGFMNTEAFF. The CDR3 DNA is TGTGCCAGCTCCGGGACAGGGGGCTTCATGAACACTGAAGCTTTCTTT.

The count of this clone is one. The chain joins TRBV18 to TRBJ2-1; 7 bases agree with TRBD1. The V gene's germline CDR1 is KGHSH and CDR2 LQKENI. The CDR3 contains 13 residues. V gave up 4 bases and J gave up 5 bases; unmatched junction bases: 2. CDR3 protein: CASSLGQNNEQFF. Written as DNA, the CDR3 is TGTGCCAGCTCACTGGGACAGAACAATGAGCAGTTCTTC.

The V gene is TRBV19, the J gene TRBJ2-3, with D perhaps matching TRBD2 (5 bases). With 4 bases removed from V and 2 bases from J, the gap between germline ends came to 22 bases. The CDR3 is 18 amino acids. CDR1 is LNHDA and CDR2 is SQIVND in the germline V gene (reference sequence). CDR3 sequence: CASSKGGRSWLDTDTQYF. The CDR3 nucleotides are TGTGCCAGTAGTAAGGGCGGGCGCTCCTGGTTGGACACAGATACGCAGTATTTT.

The chain links TRBV10-3 to TRBJ2-6; D is undetermined. Trimming shortened V by 0 bases and J by 2 bases, and 2 bases separated the two germline ends. The CDR3 has 14 residues. CDR1 is ENHRY, CDR2 SYGVKD, per germline. The CDR3 nucleotides are TGTGCCATCAGTGAGTCTGCTGGGGCCAACGTCCTGACTTTC. Its protein product is CAISESAGANVLTF.

V is TRBV4-2 and J is TRBJ2-7, with D hard to call. The length of the CDR3 is 13 residues. Germline V lookup: CDR1 LGHNA, CDR2 YNFKEQ. Trimming left V 4 bases short and J 0 bases short, with 7 bases between. This CDR3 reads CASSPDNSYEQYF. As DNA, the CDR3 is TGTGCCAGCAGCCCTGACAACTCCTACGAGCAGTACTTC.

The V gene is TRBV5-6, the J gene TRBJ2-5, with 8 bases identical to TRBD2. Germline assignment: CDR1 SGHDT and CDR2 YYEEEE. CDR3 length: 17 amino acids. V lost 2 bases and J lost 5; bases outside the gene matches: 14. CDR3 loop: CASSLVMMAGGAETQYF. The CDR3 DNA sequence: TGTGCCAGCAGCTTAGTTATGATGGCGGGAGGTGCGGAGACCCAGTACTTC. Filled out from reference TRBV5-6 and TRBJ2-5, the complete variable domain reads DAGVTQSPTHLIKTRGQQVTLRCSPKSGHDTVSWYQQALGQGPQFIFQYYEEEERQRGNFPDRFSGHQFPNYSSELNVNALLLGDSALYLCASSLVMMAGGAETQYFGPGTRLLVL.

The rearrangement links TRBV30 to TRBJ1-2; possibly TRBD1 for D (5 bases). CDR1 and CDR2 (germline): GTSNPN, SVGIG (reference sequence). CDR3 size: 12 residues. Trimming stripped 5 bases from V and 5 bases from J, with 12 bases between. The CDR3: CAWGDSSYGYTF. CDR3 DNA: TGTGCCTGGGGAGACAGTTCTTATGGCTACACCTTC. Complete variable domain (other parts from reference TRBV30 and TRBJ1-2): SQTIHQWPATLVQPVGSPLSLECTVEGTSNPNLYWYRQAAGRGLQLLFYSVGIGQISSEVPQNLSASRPQDRQFILSSKKLLLSDSGFYLCAWGDSSYGYTFGSGTRLTVV.

This clone was counted a single time. This chain connects TRBV27 to TRBJ1-5, with D tentatively TRBD1 (6 bases). The CDR3 has 15 residues. Germline V lookup: CDR1 MNHEY, CDR2 SMNVEV (reference sequence). V lost 8 bases, J lost 7 bases, and 21 bases lay in between. The CDR3, as DNA: TGTGCCAGCCTTCCCTTCGGGGGGCGCGGGCAGCCCCAGCATTTT. This encodes CASLPFGGRGQPQHF.

This clone is a singleton in its sample. This CDR3 is CASSEWGQGGNQPQHF. DNA for the CDR3: TGTGCCAGCAGTGAGTGGGGACAGGGGGGCAATCAGCCCCAGCATTTT. The J gene is TRBJ1-5, the V gene TRBV2; TRBD1 matches at 11 bases. Germline CDR1 is SNHLY and CDR2 is FYNNEI. This CDR3 comprises 16 residues. V was pared by 3 bases and J by 2 bases, with 3 bases of the junction left unmatched.

In DNA form, the CDR3 reads TGTGCCACCAGCGGCCGCCAGGGGTCGTTAGCCAAAAACATTCAGTACTTC. This sequence encodes CATSGRQGSLAKNIQYF. J is TRBJ2-4 and V is TRBV15; possible D gene TRBD1, 6 bases. Trimming shortened V by 5 bases and J by 0 bases, and 17 bases separated the two germline ends. Germline V gene lookup returns CDR1 LNHNV and CDR2 YYDKDF (reference sequence). The CDR3 runs to 17 residues.

The chain carries TRBV27 and TRBJ2-1; 14 bases are a match to TRBD2. CDR1 and CDR2 from the germline V gene are MNHEY and SMNVEV (reference sequence). The V segment lost 4 bases and the J segment 6 bases; nucleotides outside the gene matches: 8. The CDR3 spans 17 residues. CDR3 region: CASSSRLAGGISNEQFF. The CDR3 DNA follows: TGTGCCAGCAGTTCGAGACTAGCGGGAGGGATAAGCAATGAGCAGTTCTTC.

The chain recombines TRBV9 with TRBJ2-7, with 11 positions matching TRBD1. From germline, CDR1 is SGDLS and CDR2 YYNGEE. The CDR3 extends over 14 amino acids. The ends lost 3 bases at V and 3 bases at J; junction bases unmatched: 2. CDR3 sequence reads: CASSAGTGGYEQYF. DNA for the CDR3: TGTGCCAGCAGCGCCGGGACAGGGGGCTACGAGCAGTACTTC.

The V and J genes are TRBV19 and TRBJ1-4, with 7 nucleotides matching TRBD1. The CDR3 spans 14 residues. Germline V gives CDR1 LNHDA, CDR2 SQIVND (reference sequence). V lost 8 bases and J lost 5; bases outside the gene matches: 8. The CDR3 sequence is CASGRDRGNEKLFF. Written as DNA, the CDR3 is TGTGCCAGTGGCCGGGACAGAGGCAATGAAAAACTGTTTTTT.

This chain joins TRBV13 and TRBJ1-2; D is perhaps TRBD1 (5 bases). V gave up 4 bases and J gave up 8 bases, with 17 bases separating them. Germline V gene lookup returns CDR1 PRHDT and CDR2 FYEKMQ (reference sequence). The CDR3 totals 14 residues. CDR3 in amino acids: CASSSGLGTRGYTF. DNA for the CDR3: TGTGCCAGCAGCTCGGGACTCGGGACGAGGGGCTACACCTTC.

The chain recombines TRBV28 with TRBJ2-1; D gene ambiguous. Germline CDR1 and CDR2: MDHEN and SYDVKM. V lost 3 bases and J 6 bases, leaving 24 bases between the germline ends. The CDR3 length is 18 residues. The CDR3: CASSFGNSALRYFNEQFF. DNA of the CDR3: TGTGCCAGCAGTTTTGGGAACAGCGCATTAAGGTATTTCAATGAGCAGTTCTTC.

This chain joins TRBV5-1 and TRBJ2-1, with TRBD2 identical over 14 bases. Per germline, CDR1 SGHRS and CDR2 YFSETQ. There are 16 residues in the CDR3. The V segment lost 4 bases and the J segment 9 bases; nucleotides outside the gene matches: 9. The CDR3, as DNA: TGCGCCAGCAGCGGCACCGGGACTAGCGGGAGAGGTGAGCAGTTCTTC. This codes for CASSGTGTSGRGEQFF.

The chain employs TRBV6-1 and TRBJ1-4; D remains unclear. This CDR3 contains 11 residues. CDR1 is MNHNS, CDR2 SASEGT, per germline. V lost 6 bases and J lost 8, with 7 bases in between. CDR3 bases: TGTGCCAGCAGGGAAAACGAAAAACTGTTTTTT. Translated: CASRENEKLFF.

This clone appeared once. This chain connects TRBV14 to TRBJ1-1; D uncertain. This CDR3 contains 16 residues. CDR1 SGHDN and CDR2 FVKESK come from the germline V gene. The V gene lost 2 bases and the J gene lost 0 bases, with 13 bases spanning the gap. The CDR3 is CASSQRSVRMNTEAFF. The CDR3 DNA reads TGTGCCAGCAGCCAAAGATCCGTCCGGATGAACACTGAAGCTTTCTTT.

The chain recombines TRBV7-6 with TRBJ1-1; D gene uncertain. Germline V gene lookup returns CDR1 SGHVS and CDR2 FNYEAQ. V was clipped by 1 base and J by 5 bases, with 2 bases between them. The CDR3 spans 11 residues. The CDR3 DNA sequence: TGTGCCAGCAGCTTAGGTACTGAAGCTTTCTTT. Translating it yields CASSLGTEAFF.

V gene TRBV4-1 combines with J gene TRBJ1-2; D is ambiguous. Germline V lookup: CDR1 MGHRA, CDR2 YSYEKL. Trimming cost V 2 bases and J 3 bases, with 13 bases left between them. This CDR3 region has 15 residues. The CDR3 DNA is TGCGCCAGCAGCCAAAGTTCTAGCCGGGACTATGGCTACACCTTC. Protein sequence: CASSQSSSRDYGYTF.

This clone is a singleton in its sample. The gene calls are TRBV18 and TRBJ1-5; unclear D gene. Trimming removed 3 bases from V and 6 bases from J, with 9 bases in between. From germline, CDR1 is KGHSH and CDR2 LQKENI. This CDR3 contains 13 residues. The CDR3 sequence is CASSPATGQPQHF. As DNA, the CDR3 is TGTGCCAGCTCACCCGCCACGGGTCAGCCCCAGCATTTT.

V and J are TRBV29-1 and TRBJ2-7; 7 bases are shared with TRBD1. Germline assignment: CDR1 SQVTM and CDR2 ANQGSEA. The V gene end was trimmed by 4 bases and the J gene end by 7 bases; junction bases not matched to a gene: 10. The CDR3 consists of 13 residues. The DNA for the CDR3 is TGCAGCGTTGGGGACAGCCCGAGGAGTGAGCAGTACTTC. As protein: CSVGDSPRSEQYF.

This chain links TRBV11-3 with TRBJ2-2; 7 bases agree with TRBD2. The CDR3 has 14 residues. V gave up 5 bases and J gave up 6 bases; unmatched junction bases: 6. The germline CDR1 and CDR2 sequences are SGHNT and YENEEA. CDR3 DNA: TGTGCCAGCAGCCCTGGGAGGGCCTCCGGGGAGCTGTTTTTT. This sequence encodes CASSPGRASGELFF.